This passage covers 17 T cell receptor beta chains from one sample sequenced in a study of T cell responses to AZD1222 COVID-19 vaccine. Only in-frame clones appear in the TCRdb table, and some are missing; sequencing was by immunoSEQ multiplex PCR. The table lists about 110,000 clones, more than 75% of them singletons. The material was peripheral blood, obtained 28 days after the second AZD1222 dose. The receptors shown here come from an adult who received the AZD1222 COVID-19 vaccine.

This clone was recorded a few times. The genes are TRBV5-6 and TRBJ2-1; either TRBD1 or TRBD2 may fit D (5 bases each). V gave up 0 bases and J gave up 8 bases, with 21 bases separating them. This CDR3 region has 17 residues. Germline V lookup: CDR1 SGHDT, CDR2 YYEEEE. The CDR3 sequence: CASSLAYGRMGVDEQFF. The CDR3 DNA follows: TGTGCCAGCAGCTTGGCCTACGGCAGGATGGGGGTGGATGAGCAGTTCTTC.

The V and J genes are TRBV7-9 and TRBJ2-4; possible D gene TRBD2, 5 bases. Germline V CDR1 and CDR2: SEHNR, FQNEAQ (reference sequence). CDR3 length: 12 amino acids. Deletions cut 5 bases from V and 8 bases from J, with 10 bases between. The CDR3 here is CASSRSGDIQYF. The DNA of the CDR3 is TGTGCCAGCAGCAGGTCCGGGGACATTCAGTACTTC.

The V and J genes are TRBV9 and TRBJ2-7, with 13 bases identical to TRBD2. The CDR3 contains 15 residues. The trim removed 4 bases at V and 3 bases at J, leaving 4 bases unmatched. CDR1 SGDLS and CDR2 YYNGEE come from the germline V gene. CDR3 nucleotides: TGTGCCAGCAGCTTGGGGACTAGCGGGATCTACGAGCAGTACTTC. It yields the protein CASSLGTSGIYEQYF. The whole variable domain, filled in from reference TRBV9 and TRBJ2-7, reads DSGVTQTPKHLITATGQRVTLRCSPRSGDLSVYWYQQSLDQGLQFLIQYYNGEERAKGNILERFSAQQFPDLHSELNLSSLELGDSALYFCASSLGTSGIYEQYFGPGTRLTVT.

V and J are TRBV6-5 and TRBJ2-7; either TRBD1 or TRBD2 may fit D (5 bases each). Trimming removed 0 bases from V and 7 bases from J, with 10 bases in between. The germline V gene encodes CDR1 MNHEY and CDR2 SVGAGI. This CDR3 region has 13 residues. CDR3 region: CASSYSTGREQYF. CDR3 sequence (DNA): TGTGCCAGCAGTTACTCGACGGGGCGGGAGCAGTACTTC.

The chain recombines TRBV27 with TRBJ1-1; no clear D gene. V gave up 3 bases and J gave up 0 bases, with 14 bases separating them. Germline V gene lookup returns CDR1 MNHEY and CDR2 SMNVEV (reference sequence). The length of the CDR3 is 16 residues. The DNA for the CDR3 is TGTGCCAGCAGTTTTGGCTTCGGACGGTTGAACACTGAAGCTTTCTTT. Translating it yields CASSFGFGRLNTEAFF.

J is TRBJ2-7 and V is TRBV28, with TRBD1 matching over 9 bases. The germline CDR1 and CDR2 sequences are MDHEN and SYDVKM. The CDR3 runs to 15 residues. V shed 3 bases, J shed 6 bases, and the junction held 9 bases outside the gene matches. The CDR3 reads CASSLVPDRGGEQYF. The CDR3 DNA follows: TGTGCCAGCAGTTTGGTCCCGGACAGGGGAGGCGAGCAGTACTTC.

The chain uses TRBV21-1 and TRBJ2-3; the D call of TRBD2 is as the table states it, not checked on the DNA. TRBV21-1 is deemed a pseudogene. The CDR3 extends over 19 amino acids. The CDR3 bases are TGTGCCAGCAGCAAAGATGGGACGGAGGGTCTAGAAGGCACAGATACGCAGTATTTT. Protein product: CASSKDGTEGLEGTDTQYF.

V gene TRBV5-4 combines with J gene TRBJ1-1; D is unresolved. There are 14 residues in the CDR3. The germline V gene has CDR1 SGHNT and CDR2 YYREEE (reference sequence). V lost 3 bases and J lost 1, with 10 bases in between. This CDR3 is CASSSNHANTEAFF. The CDR3, as DNA: TGTGCCAGCAGCTCGAACCATGCGAACACTGAAGCTTTCTTT.

The gene calls are TRBV19 and TRBJ2-7, with TRBD1 matching over 9 bases. CDR3 length equals 17 residues. V lost 5 bases and J lost 4; bases outside the gene matches: 15. In germline, CDR1 is LNHDA, CDR2 SQIVND (reference sequence). DNA of the CDR3: TGTGCCAGTAGTCCTCCTTCCGGGACAGGGTTTGGGTACGAGCAGTACTTC. It specifies CASSPPSGTGFGYEQYF. The variable domain in full, with the rest retrieved from reference TRBV19 and TRBJ2-7, is DGGITQSPKYLFRKEGQNVTLSCEQNLNHDAMYWYRQDPGQGLRLIYYSQIVNDFQKGDIAEGYSVSREKKESFPLTVTSAQKNPTAFYLCASSPPSGTGFGYEQYFGPGTRLTVT.

CDR3 sequence: CAISSPSSGETQYF. In DNA, the CDR3 is TGTGCCATCAGCAGCCCTAGCTCCGGAGAGACCCAGTACTTC. The V gene is TRBV10-3, the J gene TRBJ2-5, with D tentatively TRBD2 (5 bases). CDR1 and CDR2 (germline): ENHRY, SYGVKD. Trimming removed 6 bases from V and 4 bases from J, with 15 bases in between. The CDR3 loop spans 14 amino acids.

CDR3 region: CASSLNPGTEAFF. The CDR3 DNA is TGTGCCAGCAGCCTAAACCCCGGGACAGAAGCTTTCTTT. The chain has TRBV6-4 and TRBJ1-1; the D gene is possibly TRBD1 (6 bases). The germline CDR1 and CDR2 sequences are MRHNA and SNTAGT. The CDR3 sequence is 13 residues long. Trimming removed 6 bases at V and 8 bases at J, with 16 bases between.

The DNA for the CDR3 is TGTGCCAGCAGTTTATCAGGGGGAAATACGTGGCAGTACTTC. It codes for CASSLSGGNTWQYF. The chain employs TRBV28 and TRBJ2-7, with TRBD1 matching over 7 bases. Trimming took 1 base from V and 9 from J; bases not matched to a gene: 9. The CDR3 covers 14 residues. Per the germline V gene, CDR1 is MDHEN and CDR2 is SYDVKM. Combining the CDR3 with reference TRBV28 and TRBJ2-7 gives the whole variable domain DVKVTQSSRYLVKRTGEKVFLECVQDMDHENMFWYRQDPGLGLRLIYFSYDVKMKEKGDIPEGYSVSREKKERFSLILESASTNQTSMYLCASSLSGGNTWQYFGPGTRLTVT.

Only one count was recorded for this clone. The chain recombines TRBV6-5 with TRBJ1-1; D is unresolved. Germline CDR1 and CDR2: MNHEY and SVGAGI. V dropped 0 bases and J dropped 4 bases, with 9 bases sitting between them. The CDR3 is 14 residues long. Here the CDR3 reads CASSYSGSLTEAFF. DNA of the CDR3: TGTGCCAGCAGTTACTCGGGGTCTCTCACTGAAGCTTTCTTT.

The V gene is TRBV7-2, the J gene TRBJ1-2, with D possibly matching TRBD1 (5 bases). The germline V gene encodes CDR1 SGHTA and CDR2 FQGNSA. V lost 2 bases, J lost 4 bases, and 17 bases lay in between. The CDR3 runs to 16 residues. CDR3 DNA: TGTGCCAGCAGCTTATGGGGGACTGGCATAGGCTATGGCTACACCTTC. Protein sequence: CASSLWGTGIGYGYTF.

This rearrangement joins TRBV28 to TRBJ2-5; the match to TRBD2 covers 8 bases. This CDR3 is built from 15 residues. CDR1 is MDHEN and CDR2 is SYDVKM in the germline V gene. V shed 6 bases, J shed 5 bases, and the junction held 11 bases outside the gene matches. CDR3 residues: CASRGAGAGVETQYF. Written as DNA, the CDR3 is TGTGCCAGCAGGGGAGCGGGAGCGGGTGTGGAGACCCAGTACTTC.

DNA for the CDR3: TGTGCCACCAGCAGAGATCTAGGGACAGGGTACACTGAAGCTTTCTTT. Amino acids: CATSRDLGTGYTEAFF. The chain links TRBV15 to TRBJ1-1; 9 nucleotides agree with TRBD1. Trimming removed 0 bases from V and 3 bases from J; junction bases left unmatched: 5. The CDR3 is made up of 16 amino acids. CDR1 and CDR2 from the germline V gene are LNHNV and YYDKDF (reference sequence).

V gene TRBV6-2 or TRBV6-3 combines with J gene TRBJ1-5; 10 bases match TRBD1. CDR3 length equals 16 residues. The germline V gene encodes CDR1 MNHEY and CDR2 SVGEGT. Trimming removed 5 bases from V and 4 bases from J; junction bases left unmatched: 8. The CDR3 region has the DNA TGTGCCAGCAGTACCCGGGACAGGGGCAGGAATCAGCCCCAGCATTTT. It is translated as CASSTRDRGRNQPQHF.